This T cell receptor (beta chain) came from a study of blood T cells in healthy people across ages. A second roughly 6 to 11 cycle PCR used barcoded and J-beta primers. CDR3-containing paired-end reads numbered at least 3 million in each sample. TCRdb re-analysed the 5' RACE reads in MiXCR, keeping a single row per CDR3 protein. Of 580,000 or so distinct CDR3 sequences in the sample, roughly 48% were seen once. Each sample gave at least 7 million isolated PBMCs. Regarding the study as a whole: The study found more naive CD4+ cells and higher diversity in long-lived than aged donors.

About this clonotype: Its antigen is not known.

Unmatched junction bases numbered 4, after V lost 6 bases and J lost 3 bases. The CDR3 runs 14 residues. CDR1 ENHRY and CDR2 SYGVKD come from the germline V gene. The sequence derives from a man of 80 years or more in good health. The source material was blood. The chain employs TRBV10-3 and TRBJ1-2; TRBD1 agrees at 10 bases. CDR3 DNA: TGTGCCATCAGAGCCGGGACAGGGGACTATGGCTACACCTTC. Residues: CAIRAGTGDYGYTF.